The sequence of this TCR beta chain was determined in a study of beta chain features in type 1 diabetes. At the level of the study: The examined sorted cells totaled 110 million or so across samples. Study outcomes and limitations: Significant though moderate, a shortening of TCRB CDR3s appeared in all four CD4+ subsets of Type 1 diabetes patients. Any role of HLA type in TCRB rearrangement remained unresolved here. PCR might favor shorter templates, but any such skew would affect patients and controls equally. Highly expressing activated T cells could be over-counted with a cDNA template.

This clone was picked up a small number of times. Antigen: not known. CDR1 is LNHNV, CDR2 YYDKDF, per germline (reference sequence). V was clipped by 3 bases and J by 3 bases; unmatched bases: 12. CDR3 size: 17 residues. The entirety of the isolated RNA underwent reverse transcription, so expressed TCRB transcripts were sequenced. Sequencing was performed with immunoSEQ multiplex PCR; in TCRdb, only in-frame clones are kept and a portion is missing. In the table there are over 150,000 clones, around 7.8% of which are singletons. The receptor comes from a woman in her 40s with type 1 diabetes. Sequencing was carried out using central memory CD4+ T cells from blood. The chain links TRBV15 to TRBJ1-2, with 8 bases fitting TRBD1. The CDR3: CATSSLSARGPYYGYTF. In DNA, the CDR3 is TGTGCCACCAGCAGCCTTTCCGCCAGGGGGCCTTACTATGGCTACACCTTC.